The next 25 T cell receptor beta chains were all read from a single sample in a study of a mutant IDH1 vaccine in newly diagnosed glioma. For these receptors, no antigen is known. The time point denotes: week 47, end of study. A single vaccine dose contained 300 ug of mutant IDH1 20-mer peptide, and topical imiquimod was used with it. Sequencing used immunoSEQ multiplex PCR; TCRdb keeps in-frame clones, though not all of them. The sample has under 60,000 clones, 76% seen once. Sequenced here: PBMCs, sampled from a glioma patient whose treatment included an IDH1 peptide vaccine. These receptors were obtained from a woman in her 40s with glioma. Some clones in this sample may be carry-over from other donors' samples.

This clone came up once. The rearrangement joins TRBV11-2 to TRBJ2-5; 7 bases agree with TRBD1. The CDR3 has 13 residues. The V gene end was trimmed by 4 bases and the J gene end by 5 bases; junction bases not matched to a gene: 4. Looked up from germline, CDR1 is SGHAT and CDR2 is FQNNGV. Here the CDR3 reads CASSYRGTETQYF. In DNA, the CDR3 is TGTGCCAGCAGCTACAGGGGCACGGAGACCCAGTACTTC.

The rearrangement joins TRBV20-1 to TRBJ1-4; D possibly corresponds to TRBD1 (5 bases). This CDR3 is built from 11 residues. V was trimmed by 7 bases and J by 10 bases, leaving 13 bases between them. Looked up from germline, CDR1 is DFQATT and CDR2 is SNEGSKA (reference sequence). The CDR3 DNA reads as TGCAGTGTGGGACGGGAGGGAAAACTGTTTTTT. This codes for CSVGREGKLFF.

Worth noting for this clone: Other DNA sequences from this sample encode an identical CDR3 as well. The CDR3 DNA reads TGTGCCAGCAGCTTACAGGGGGCCACAGATACGCAGTATTTT. This codes for CASSLQGATDTQYF. The V call is TRBV5-6, the J call TRBJ2-3, with 9 positions matching TRBD1. J gave up 2 bases and V 2 bases, and 0 bases lay outside the gene matches. This CDR3 has 14 amino acids. CDR1 is SGHDT, CDR2 YYEEEE, per germline.

This chain connects TRBV13 to TRBJ2-5, with 10 bases matching TRBD2. CDR3 length: 14 amino acids. Germline V gene sequence: CDR1 PRHDT, CDR2 FYEKMQ (reference sequence). The V segment lost 0 bases and the J segment 7 bases; nucleotides outside the gene matches: 2. CDR3 amino acids: CASSLGWTSGTQYF. The CDR3 DNA reads as TGTGCCAGCAGCTTAGGCTGGACTAGCGGGACCCAGTACTTC.

The CDR3 spells CASSLPGFNYGYTF. CDR3 nucleotides: TGTGCCAGCAGTCTTCCGGGATTTAACTATGGCTACACCTTC. V gene TRBV28 combines with J gene TRBJ1-2; D not resolved. The V gene's germline CDR1 is MDHEN and CDR2 SYDVKM. This CDR3 is 14 amino acids long. Trimming pared 5 bases from V and 1 base from J, leaving 11 bases between.

The chain is built from TRBV18 and TRBJ1-5; D possibly corresponds to TRBD1 (6 bases). Looked up from germline, CDR1 is KGHSH and CDR2 is LQKENI. The CDR3 spans 16 residues. V was pared by 3 bases and J by 0 bases, with 12 bases between. CDR3 in DNA: TGTGCCAGCTCACCGGCGGGGGGCATTAGCAATCAGCCCCAGCATTTT. Its protein product is CASSPAGGISNQPQHF.

The chain links TRBV4-3 to TRBJ2-5, with D possibly called TRBD1 or TRBD2 (5 bases each). Germline CDR1 LGHNA, CDR2 YSLEER. The CDR3 runs to 18 residues. Trimming left V 1 base short and J 1 base short, with 19 bases between. The CDR3 loop reads CASSQGAGTGRGQETQYF. CDR3 DNA sequence: TGCGCCAGCAGCCAAGGGGCCGGGACGGGACGGGGCCAAGAGACCCAGTACTTC.

The chain combines TRBV10-3 with TRBJ2-3, with 10 bases identical to TRBD2. Trimming took 8 bases from V and 1 from J; bases not matched to a gene: 0. CDR3 length: 13 residues. CDR1 is ENHRY and CDR2 is SYGVKD in the germline V gene. The CDR3: CAIGTSGTDTQYF. The CDR3 DNA follows: TGTGCCATCGGGACTAGCGGCACAGATACGCAGTATTTT.

This clone was counted only a few times. The J gene is TRBJ2-1, the V gene TRBV6-1; TRBD2 matches 7 bases. The CDR3 is 16 amino acids. Germline CDR1 and CDR2: MNHNS and SASEGT. The V segment lost 1 base and the J segment 5 bases; nucleotides outside the gene matches: 8. CDR3: CASSEVGGLKHNEQFF. In DNA, the CDR3 is TGTGCCAGCAGTGAAGTGGGGGGACTAAAGCACAATGAGCAGTTCTTC.

This clone was seen more than once but under ten times. The rearrangement links TRBV18 to TRBJ1-4; D uncertain. The CDR3 length is 14 residues. Germline values: CDR1 KGHSH, CDR2 LQKENI. The V end was cut by 6 bases, the J end by 4 bases, with 12 bases between. CDR3: CASSPSWSNEKLFF. The CDR3 coding sequence is TGTGCCAGCTCCCCTTCGTGGAGTAATGAAAAACTGTTTTTT.

The V call is TRBV7-9, the J call TRBJ2-1; perhaps TRBD2 as D (6 bases). Germline lookup yields CDR1 SEHNR and CDR2 FQNEAQ (reference sequence). The CDR3 is 11 amino acids. V was clipped by 7 bases and J by 6 bases, with 7 bases between them. CDR3 nucleotide sequence: TGTGCCAGCACGGGGGTCAATGAGCAGTTCTTC. Its protein is CASTGVNEQFF.

This rearrangement joins TRBV18 to TRBJ1-2, with 8 bases lining up with TRBD1. V was clipped by 3 bases and J by 8 bases; unmatched bases: 8. In germline, CDR1 is KGHSH, CDR2 LQKENI. The CDR3 is 14 residues long. The chain's CDR3 is CASSPGQAKGGYTF. In DNA form, the CDR3 reads TGTGCCAGCTCACCGGGACAGGCGAAGGGCGGCTACACCTTC.

The rearrangement links TRBV7-2 to TRBJ2-3, with D perhaps matching TRBD2 (6 bases). The length of the CDR3 is 15 residues. Trimming left V 1 base short and J 1 base short, with 9 bases between. Germline loops: CDR1 SGHTA, CDR2 FQGNSA. CDR3 sequence (DNA): TGTGCCAGCAGCTTAGGCGGGGCCCGCACAGATACGCAGTATTTT. As protein: CASSLGGARTDTQYF.

The chain employs TRBV19 and TRBJ1-2; TRBD1 matches 9 bases. The CDR3 is 15 residues long. CDR1 is LNHDA and CDR2 is SQIVND in the germline V gene (reference sequence). The V and J ends lost 6 bases and 3 bases, in that order; junction bases with no gene match: 8. In DNA form, the CDR3 reads TGTGCCAGTAGCCTCACAGGGGGCGCCCACTATGGCTACACCTTC. It yields the protein CASSLTGGAHYGYTF.

The genes are TRBV27 and TRBJ1-2; D gene ambiguous. V shed 2 bases and J shed 8 bases, with 12 bases lying between them. In germline, CDR1 is MNHEY, CDR2 SMNVEV (reference sequence). The CDR3 spans 13 residues. CDR3 bases: TGTGCCAGCAGTTTAGGTGCAGGACTAGGCTACACCTTC. It yields the protein CASSLGAGLGYTF.

CDR3 sequence: CAWNNPFTSYEQYF. CDR3 DNA sequence: TGTGCCTGGAATAACCCCTTCACGTCCTACGAGCAGTACTTC. The chain uses TRBV30 and TRBJ2-7, with D unresolved. CDR1 GTSNPN and CDR2 SVGIG come from the germline V gene (reference sequence). The CDR3 runs 14 residues. Trimming took off 4 bases at V and 1 base at J, with 14 bases between the two ends.

The J gene is TRBJ2-1, the V gene TRBV29-1; TRBD2 matches 8 bases. The CDR3 length is 15 residues. CDR1 and CDR2 from the germline V gene are SQVTM and ANQGSEA. The J segment lost 2 bases and the V segment lost 4 bases, leaving 7 bases of the junction unmatched. The CDR3 sequence is CSVAAGGTPYNEQFF. The CDR3 coding sequence is TGCAGCGTTGCGGCGGGGGGCACCCCCTACAATGAGCAGTTCTTC.

The genes are TRBV18 and TRBJ1-2; 7 bases fit TRBD1. V was clipped by 4 bases and J by 6 bases; unmatched bases: 11. Germline loops: CDR1 KGHSH, CDR2 LQKENI. The CDR3 is made up of 15 amino acids. For the CDR3, the DNA is TGTGCCAGCTCACTTGACTCGACAGGGACAGATGGCTACACCTTC. This translates into CASSLDSTGTDGYTF.

J is TRBJ1-5 and V is TRBV23-1, with no clear D. TRBV23-1 is recorded as an ORF, its role being uncertain. Deletions cut 4 bases from V and 3 bases from J, with 13 bases between. The CDR3 loop spans 15 amino acids. CDR3 region: CASSLPLHDNQPQHF. CDR3 DNA sequence: TGCGCCAGCAGTCTCCCGCTCCATGACAATCAGCCCCAGCATTTT.

The chain has TRBV7-2 and TRBJ2-2; 8 bases agree with TRBD1. Germline CDR1 SGHTA, CDR2 FQGNSA. Germline trimming cut 4 bases from V and 7 bases from J; bases unmatched to any gene: 8. The CDR3 totals 15 residues. Here the CDR3 reads CASSSQGAAGGELFF. The CDR3 DNA sequence: TGTGCCAGCAGCTCGCAGGGGGCGGCGGGCGGGGAGCTGTTTTTT.

The chain carries TRBV6-6 and TRBJ2-7; 11 nucleotides agree with TRBD1. The CDR3 loop spans 15 amino acids. Per germline, CDR1 MNHNY and CDR2 SVGAGI (reference sequence). Trimming removed 8 bases from V and 0 bases from J; junction bases left unmatched: 6. The CDR3 DNA sequence: TGTGCCAGCGTAAAGGACAGGGGGCCCTCCTACGAGCAGTACTTC. Its protein product is CASVKDRGPSYEQYF.

The chain recombines TRBV2 with TRBJ2-3, with D uncertain. Germline V lookup: CDR1 SNHLY, CDR2 FYNNEI. V shed 4 bases and J shed 8 bases, with 4 bases lying between them. The CDR3 runs to 10 residues. The chain's CDR3 is CASSGGTQYF. The CDR3 bases are TGTGCCAGCAGTGGGGGTACGCAGTATTTT.

This rearrangement joins TRBV19 to TRBJ2-6, with no clear D. Trimming shortened V by 2 bases and J by 3 bases, and 8 bases separated the two germline ends. CDR1 and CDR2 from the germline V gene are LNHDA and SQIVND (reference sequence). The CDR3 loop spans 15 amino acids. The chain's CDR3 is CASSISVRGANVLTF. The CDR3 bases are TGTGCCAGTAGTATATCTGTACGTGGGGCCAACGTCCTGACTTTC.

This clone was recorded a few times. This rearrangement joins TRBV5-6 to TRBJ1-1; TRBD1 might be the D (5 bases). Germline lookup yields CDR1 SGHDT and CDR2 YYEEEE. The CDR3 contains 16 residues. Trimming stripped 4 bases from V and 3 bases from J, with 19 bases between. The CDR3 region has the DNA TGTGCCAGCAGCCTCCAGCCAGGTTGGGGGGACACTGAAGCTTTCTTT. This translates into CASSLQPGWGDTEAFF.

J is TRBJ2-3 and V is TRBV5-8, with 9 nucleotides matching TRBD2. Per germline, CDR1 SGHTS and CDR2 YDEGEE. J was trimmed by 2 bases and V by 4 bases; bases with no gene match: 5. The CDR3 has 15 residues. The CDR3 reads CASSALAGATDTQYF. CDR3 DNA sequence: TGTGCCAGCAGCGCACTAGCGGGCGCCACAGATACGCAGTATTTT.